What follows are 26 T cell receptor beta chains derived from one specimen sequenced in a study of cytomegalovirus exposure and HLA in healthy donors (dated by TCRdb to about 2017). The library was prepared using the immunoSEQ multiplex PCR assay. For the multiplex PCR, a mixture combining 60 forward primers for TCR Vbeta segments and 13 reverse primers for TCR Jbeta segments was used. TCRdb took over this immuneACCESS table, retaining in-frame rearrangements with V and J assigned. Such tables are incomplete; in checked studies, under half of the missing clones stem from an unresolved V gene, and the remainder is unexplained. This sample gives under 90,000 clones in total; around 80% of them show up just once. Jointly, the top ten make up around 3.1% of the sample. The sequenced sample consisted of PBMCs. All receptors derive from a man between 50 and 59 years old in good health and CMV-seropositive.

The chain couples TRBV6-5 to TRBJ2-1, with unresolved D. CDR3 length: 16 residues. The V end lost 0 bases, the J end lost 7 bases, and 16 bases lay between the germline ends. The germline V gene encodes CDR1 MNHEY and CDR2 SVGAGI. CDR3 loop: CASSYSEFPPGNEQFF. The CDR3 DNA follows: TGTGCCAGCAGTTACTCAGAGTTCCCCCCCGGTAATGAGCAGTTCTTC.

J is TRBJ1-2 and V is TRBV9; tentative D call: TRBD1 (5 bases). The CDR3 spans 14 residues. CDR1 SGDLS and CDR2 YYNGEE come from the germline V gene. V lost 4 bases, J lost 4 bases, and 14 bases lay in between. CDR3 sequence: CASSQGGDGYGYTF. In DNA form, the CDR3 reads TGTGCCAGCAGCCAAGGAGGGGACGGCTATGGCTACACCTTC.

V and J are TRBV7-2 and TRBJ2-1; possible D gene TRBD2, 6 bases. CDR1 and CDR2 from the germline V gene are SGHTA and FQGNSA. There are 15 residues in the CDR3. V was shortened by 1 base and J by 8 bases, with 15 bases between the two germline ends. As DNA, the CDR3 is TGTGCCAGCAGCTTAGGGGCGGGGACCCGGGATGAGCAGTTCTTC. Amino acids: CASSLGAGTRDEQFF.

This clone was seen a handful of times. The V gene is TRBV6-5, the J gene TRBJ2-3, with D possibly TRBD2 on 6 matching bases. Germline V gives CDR1 MNHEY, CDR2 SVGAGI. The CDR3 runs to 14 residues. Trimming stripped 6 bases from V and 5 bases from J, with 15 bases between. This CDR3 reads CASSLSTGLDTQYF. The DNA of the CDR3 is TGTGCCAGCAGCTTATCTACGGGACTAGATACGCAGTATTTT.

The genes are TRBV7-3 and TRBJ2-2, with 14 positions matching TRBD2. The CDR3 has 18 residues. Per germline, CDR1 SGHTA and CDR2 FQGTGA. The junction had 8 bases not matched to a gene; V was cut back by 5 bases and J by 3 bases. In nucleotides, the CDR3 is TGTGCCAGCAGCCGGGGACTAGCGGGAGCTGGAGACACCGGGGAGCTGTTTTTT. This codes for CASSRGLAGAGDTGELFF. The whole variable domain, remainder taken from reference TRBV7-3 and TRBJ2-2, is GAGVSQTPSNKVTEKGKYVELRCDPISGHTALYWYRQSLGQGPEFLIYFQGTGAADDSGLPNDRFFAVRPEGSVSTLKIQRTERGDSAVYLCASSRGLAGAGDTGELFFGEGSRLTVL.

This clone has more than one count but fewer than ten. The chain has TRBV7-9 and TRBJ1-4; D unclear. This CDR3 is 14 amino acids long. V lost 3 bases to trimming and J lost 2 bases, with 7 bases between them. The germline CDR1 and CDR2 sequences are SEHNR and FQNEAQ (reference sequence). The CDR3 here is CASSFGLTNEKLFF. In DNA, the CDR3 is TGTGCCAGCAGCTTCGGACTGACTAATGAAAAACTGTTTTTT.

This rearrangement joins TRBV2 to TRBJ2-2; TRBD1 matches at 7 bases. The CDR3 is 14 amino acids. Germline values: CDR1 SNHLY, CDR2 FYNNEI. V gave up 7 bases and J gave up 6 bases; unmatched junction bases: 8. The DNA of the CDR3 is TGTGCCAGCACTGACAGGGCGCTGGCCGGGGAGCTGTTTTTT. As protein: CASTDRALAGELFF.

This clone was recorded a few times. The chain carries TRBV7-3 and TRBJ1-1; TRBD1 aligns across 7 bases. Germline V gene lookup returns CDR1 SGHTA and CDR2 FQGTGA. This CDR3 contains 13 residues. Trimming cost V 5 bases and J 4 bases; bases outside gene matches: 4. CDR3 protein: CASSVQGSTEAFF. The CDR3 DNA reads as TGTGCCAGCAGCGTACAGGGGAGCACTGAAGCTTTCTTT. Looking up the rest from reference TRBV7-3 and TRBJ1-1 gives the full variable domain: GAGVSQTPSNKVTEKGKYVELRCDPISGHTALYWYRQSLGQGPEFLIYFQGTGAADDSGLPNDRFFAVRPEGSVSTLKIQRTERGDSAVYLCASSVQGSTEAFFGQGTRLTVV.

This chain links TRBV10-3 with TRBJ1-5; 9 bases agree with TRBD1. The ends lost 2 bases at V and 0 bases at J; junction bases unmatched: 11. Germline loops: CDR1 ENHRY, CDR2 SYGVKD. This CDR3 spans 19 amino acids. CDR3 DNA sequence: TGTGCCATCAGTGAGGTTCCGGGACAGGGTATATATAGCAATCAGCCCCAGCATTTT. Protein sequence: CAISEVPGQGIYSNQPQHF.

V and J are TRBV12-5 and TRBJ2-1, with 14 positions matching TRBD2. The CDR3 loop spans 20 amino acids. CDR1 and CDR2 (germline): LGHNT, FRNRAP. V shed 0 bases and J 1 base; nucleotides not matched to a gene: 8. The CDR3 nucleotides are TGTGCTAGTGGTTTGGTACCCGGGACTAGCGGGAGACGGTCCTACAATGAGCAGTTCTTC. It translates to CASGLVPGTSGRRSYNEQFF.

The rearrangement joins TRBV18 to TRBJ1-2; 9 bases match TRBD1. Trimming at V came to 3 bases and at J to 8 bases, leaving 4 bases not matched to a gene. The germline V gene encodes CDR1 KGHSH and CDR2 LQKENI. This CDR3 has 13 amino acids. The CDR3 here is CASSPGQGGGYTF. Written as DNA, the CDR3 is TGTGCCAGCTCACCGGGACAGGGTGGCGGCTACACCTTC. Variable domain in full (rest from reference TRBV18 and TRBJ1-2): NAGVMQNPRHLVRRRGQEARLRCSPMKGHSHVYWYRQLPEEGLKFMVYLQKENIIDESGMPKERFSAEFPKEGPSILRIQQVVRGDSAAYFCASSPGQGGGYTFGSGTRLTVV.

The chain uses TRBV11-3 and TRBJ2-6; D is undetermined. There are 14 residues in the CDR3. CDR1 and CDR2 (germline): SGHNT, YENEEA. V lost 1 base and J 15 bases, leaving 16 bases between the germline ends. This CDR3 reads CASSLGRQSPSLTF. CDR3 in DNA: TGTGCCAGCAGCTTAGGCAGGCAGTCCCCGTCCCTGACTTTC. Variable domain in full (rest from reference TRBV11-3 and TRBJ2-6): EAGVVQSPRYKIIEKKQPVAFWCNPISGHNTLYWYLQNLGQGPELLIRYENEEAVDDSQLPKDRFSAERLKGVDSTLKIQPAELGDSAVYLCASSLGRQSPSLTFGAGSRLTVL.

This clone is medium-sized by share. This rearrangement joins TRBV6-5 to TRBJ2-7; unclear D gene. The germline V gene encodes CDR1 MNHEY and CDR2 SVGAGI. V was shortened by 6 bases and J by 4 bases, with 10 bases between the two germline ends. The CDR3 is 12 amino acids. CDR3: CASSDSRYEQYF. The CDR3 DNA follows: TGTGCCAGCAGCGACTCCAGATACGAGCAGTACTTC.

The chain has TRBV7-2 and TRBJ2-1, with TRBD2 identical over 8 bases. This CDR3 is 17 amino acids long. CDR1 SGHTA and CDR2 FQGNSA come from the germline V gene. V lost 1 base and J lost 8; bases outside the gene matches: 13. CDR3 sequence: CASSLVGSGSWADEQFF. In nucleotides, the CDR3 is TGTGCCAGCAGCTTAGTAGGGAGCGGGAGTTGGGCAGATGAGCAGTTCTTC.

The CDR3 DNA follows: TGCGCCAGCAGCCAAGGCGGTACTTCCTACGAGCAGTACTTC. Its protein is CASSQGGTSYEQYF. The chain has TRBV5-1 and TRBJ2-7; the D is unclear. The V end lost 4 bases, the J end lost 1 base, and 12 bases lay between the germline ends. The CDR3 has 14 residues. Germline V gene data show CDR1 as SGHRS and CDR2 as YFSETQ.

This clone was found once. The chain combines TRBV2 with TRBJ1-4; no definite D call. The CDR3 contains 15 residues. Trimming stripped 3 bases from V and 0 bases from J, with 8 bases between. Germline CDR1 is SNHLY and CDR2 is FYNNEI. The CDR3 nucleotides are TGTGCCAGCAGTGACTTGAGTGCAACTAATGAAAAACTGTTTTTT. Encoded protein: CASSDLSATNEKLFF.

This clone has just a few counts. The chain recombines TRBV6-5 with TRBJ1-5, with D possibly matching TRBD1 (6 bases). The CDR3 loop spans 15 amino acids. Germline V gives CDR1 MNHEY, CDR2 SVGAGI. The V end lost 5 bases, the J end lost 5 bases, and 16 bases lay between the germline ends. The CDR3 nucleotides read TGTGCCAGCAGTCCGGGGACACAGGCGGATCAGCCCCAGCATTTT. This encodes CASSPGTQADQPQHF.

V and J are TRBV7-3 and TRBJ1-1; 8 bases are a match to TRBD1. Germline CDR1 and CDR2: SGHTA and FQGTGA. This CDR3 has 14 residues. Trimming cost V 2 bases and J 8 bases; bases outside gene matches: 7. CDR3 in DNA: TGTGCCAGCAGCTTAGGGATGACAGGGGCCGAAGCTTTCTTT. Translation: CASSLGMTGAEAFF.

This clone was found a few times. The chain recombines TRBV7-9 with TRBJ1-2; 7 nucleotides agree with TRBD1. The V and J ends lost 1 base and 6 bases, in that order; junction bases with no gene match: 5. The length of the CDR3 is 14 residues. Germline V gene data show CDR1 as SEHNR and CDR2 as FQNEAQ (reference sequence). The CDR3 DNA reads TGTGCCAGCAGCTTAGAAGGGGGCAGGCATGGCTACACCTTC. This encodes CASSLEGGRHGYTF.

The chain uses TRBV6-6 and TRBJ1-5, with no clear D. Germline V gene data show CDR1 as MNHNY and CDR2 as SVGAGI (reference sequence). The CDR3 consists of 13 residues. V dropped 7 bases and J dropped 3 bases, with 10 bases sitting between them. The CDR3 loop is CASTLKLNQPQHF. CDR3 coding DNA: TGTGCCAGCACTCTAAAGCTCAATCAGCCCCAGCATTTT.

This rearrangement joins TRBV19 to TRBJ2-3; D possibly corresponds to TRBD2 (7 bases). Per the germline V gene, CDR1 is LNHDA and CDR2 is SQIVND (reference sequence). Trimming took off 7 bases at V and 0 bases at J, with 17 bases between the two ends. This CDR3 spans 16 amino acids. Here the CDR3 DNA reads TGTGCCAGTACCCGACAGGCTAGCGGAAGCACAGATACGCAGTATTTT. As protein: CASTRQASGSTDTQYF.

V gene TRBV7-2 combines with J gene TRBJ1-5; maybe TRBD1 (6 bases). V was cut by 4 bases and J by 5 bases, with 15 bases left in between. Germline lookup yields CDR1 SGHTA and CDR2 FQGNSA. CDR3 length: 15 amino acids. Written as DNA, the CDR3 is TGTGCCAGCAGCTATCTTGGGGGGGCAGATCAGCCCCAGCATTTT. The encoded protein is CASSYLGGADQPQHF.

This chain uses TRBV23-1 with TRBJ2-3; 9 nucleotides agree with TRBD1. TRBV23-1 belongs to the ORF category, with a function that is uncertain. There are 16 residues in the CDR3. J was trimmed by 0 bases and V by 6 bases; bases with no gene match: 7. CDR3 in amino acids: CASRLNRGQSTDTQYF. CDR3 DNA sequence: TGCGCCAGCAGACTAAACAGGGGGCAGAGCACAGATACGCAGTATTTT.

The chain employs TRBV19 and TRBJ2-1, with 8 bases fitting TRBD2. The J segment lost 6 bases and the V segment lost 2 bases, leaving 9 bases of the junction unmatched. This CDR3 comprises 16 residues. Germline values: CDR1 LNHDA, CDR2 SQIVND (reference sequence). As DNA, the CDR3 is TGTGCCAGTAGTATACCCTTCCAACTAGCGGCCAATGAGCAGTTCTTC. The encoded protein is CASSIPFQLAANEQFF.

The chain recombines TRBV4-3 with TRBJ1-1; D gene uncertain. CDR1 LGHNA and CDR2 YSLEER come from the germline V gene. The CDR3 totals 15 residues. Trimming pared 0 bases from V and 5 bases from J, leaving 13 bases between. Here the CDR3 reads CASSQELQSLTEAFF. The CDR3 DNA is TGCGCCAGCAGCCAAGAATTGCAGTCACTAACTGAAGCTTTCTTT.

The chain uses TRBV18 and TRBJ2-3; 7 nucleotides line up with TRBD2. Germline lookup yields CDR1 KGHSH and CDR2 LQKENI. V shed 2 bases, J shed 9 bases, and the junction held 5 bases outside the gene matches. This CDR3 is 13 amino acids long. As DNA, the CDR3 is TGTGCCAGCTCACCAGTCGGGGACTACACGCAGTATTTT. As protein: CASSPVGDYTQYF.